These 18 T cell receptor beta chains originate from one sample sequenced in a study of brain T cells in children with intractable seizures. Time point defined: blood from clinic visit 5 months post-surgery; TSC patient then seizure free. The repertoire was sequenced with immunoSEQ multiplex PCR; TCRdb's copy has only in-frame clones and lacks some. Here the sample spans hundreds of thousands of clones, over 85% being singletons. The source material was peripheral blood, sampled around 5 months after surgery. These receptors came from a boy under two years old with tuberous sclerosis and intractable seizures.

The J gene is TRBJ2-2, the V gene TRBV19; 7 positions match TRBD2. Trimming cost V 1 base and J 6 bases; bases outside gene matches: 8. The CDR3 runs 16 residues. The germline gives CDR1 LNHDA, CDR2 SQIVND (reference sequence). This CDR3 reads CASSIAGGSKSGELFF. CDR3 nucleotides: TGTGCCAGTAGTATAGCTGGCGGGAGTAAATCCGGGGAGCTGTTTTTT.

The chain couples TRBV3-1 (or the pseudogene TRBV3-2) to TRBJ1-1, with D hard to call. The CDR3 is made up of 15 amino acids. Deletions cut 3 bases from V and 5 bases from J, with 16 bases between. Germline V gives CDR1 LGHDT, CDR2 YNNKEL (reference sequence). The CDR3 loop reads CASSQARVLGTEAFF. The CDR3 nucleotides read TGTGCCAGCAGCCAGGCCCGAGTCCTGGGAACTGAAGCTTTCTTT.

The chain uses TRBV28 and TRBJ2-6, with D tentatively TRBD1 or TRBD2 (5 bases each). Germline lookup yields CDR1 MDHEN and CDR2 SYDVKM. CDR3 length equals 15 residues. V was cut by 2 bases and J by 1 base, with 6 bases left in between. The CDR3 coding sequence is TGTGCCAGCAGTTTAGGGGGATCTGGGGCCAACGTCCTGACTTTC. Residues: CASSLGGSGANVLTF.

In its sample, this clone was seen once. This rearrangement joins TRBV27 to TRBJ1-1, with 7 bases fitting TRBD1. CDR1 and CDR2 from the germline V gene are MNHEY and SMNVEV (reference sequence). The J segment lost 7 bases and the V segment lost 2 bases, leaving 7 bases of the junction unmatched. This CDR3 is built from 14 residues. CDR3 DNA: TGTGCCAGCAGTTTAAGGCAGGGGGGGGGTGAAGCTTTCTTT. This encodes CASSLRQGGGEAFF.

This chain uses TRBV21-1 with TRBJ2-2; TRBD2 is the table's D call, not checked against the DNA. TRBV21-1 corresponds to a pseudogene. The CDR3 runs 17 residues. The CDR3 DNA reads TGTGCCAGCAGCCCAGACAGACTAGCGGGGGAAACCGGGGAGCTGTTTTTT. Amino acid sequence: CASSPDRLAGETGELFF.

The chain links TRBV10-3 to TRBJ1-1; 10 bases fit TRBD1. This CDR3 has 15 residues. The V and J ends lost 6 bases and 3 bases, in that order; junction bases with no gene match: 7. The germline V gene encodes CDR1 ENHRY and CDR2 SYGVKD. In DNA, the CDR3 is TGTGCCATCAGACCCTCCGGGACAGGGGACACTGAAGCTTTCTTT. Encoded protein: CAIRPSGTGDTEAFF.

The CDR3 nucleotides read TGTGCCAGCAGTTTCCCCGGACTAGCGGGGGCCTCCTACAATGAGCAGTTCTTC. Translation: CASSFPGLAGASYNEQFF. This sequence joins TRBV27 and TRBJ2-1, with TRBD2 matching over 13 bases. Unmatched junction bases numbered 5, after V lost 3 bases and J lost 0 bases. The CDR3 sequence is 18 residues long. CDR1 and CDR2 (germline): MNHEY, SMNVEV (reference sequence).

The genes are TRBV30 and TRBJ1-4; TRBD1 is a possible D gene (5 bases). CDR1 is GTSNPN and CDR2 is SVGIG in the germline V gene (reference sequence). V lost 1 base and J 4 bases, leaving 10 bases between the germline ends. This CDR3 is built from 14 residues. The CDR3 bases are TGTGCCTGGAGTGGGGGACTGAGTAATGAAAAACTGTTTTTT. Protein: CAWSGGLSNEKLFF.

The J gene is TRBJ2-7, the V gene TRBV6-2 or TRBV6-3; D is perhaps TRBD1 (6 bases). CDR1 is MNHEY and CDR2 is SVGEGT in the germline V gene. V was cut by 6 bases and J by 6 bases, with 12 bases left in between. The CDR3 is 12 amino acids. CDR3 sequence reads: CASSPGVGEQYF. CDR3 nucleotides: TGTGCCAGCAGCCCAGGGGTTGGCGAGCAGTACTTC.

The chain combines TRBV14 with TRBJ1-5; D not certain. CDR1 is SGHDN and CDR2 is FVKESK in the germline V gene. Trimming pared 2 bases from V and 15 bases from J, leaving 17 bases between. There are 13 residues in the CDR3. CDR3 bases: TGTGCCAGCAGCCAATTAGATTCCGGAGGCCGGCATTTT. Translating gives CASSQLDSGGRHF. The entire variable domain, with the rest obtained from reference TRBV14 and TRBJ1-5, is as follows: EAGVTQFPSHSVIEKGQTVTLRCDPISGHDNLYWYRRVMGKEIKFLLHFVKESKQDESGMPNNRFLAERTGGTYSTLKVQPAELEDSGVYFCASSQLDSGGRHFGDGTRLSIL.

The V call is TRBV25-1, the J call TRBJ1-1; D is undetermined. Trimming removed 4 bases from V and 4 bases from J, with 10 bases in between. From germline, CDR1 is MGHDK and CDR2 SYGVNS. There are 13 residues in the CDR3. CDR3 sequence (DNA): TGTGCCAGCAGTGGGAATCGACGCACTGAAGCTTTCTTT. Translating gives CASSGNRRTEAFF.

This clone came up once. The chain has TRBV27 and TRBJ2-7; TRBD2 is a possible D gene (6 bases). Trimming removed 5 bases at V and 5 bases at J, with 19 bases between. The CDR3 contains 15 residues. Germline CDR1 is MNHEY and CDR2 is SMNVEV (reference sequence). The CDR3 nucleotides are TGTGCCAGCAGTCCCATTTACTTGGCGGGACACGAGCAGTACTTC. It translates to CASSPIYLAGHEQYF.

The chain is built from TRBV28 and TRBJ1-1, with D unclear. Germline values: CDR1 MDHEN, CDR2 SYDVKM. The ends were cut back, 6 bases at V and 6 bases at J, with 17 bases in the middle. The CDR3 runs 14 residues. The CDR3 is CASRPVGEGSEAFF. The DNA for the CDR3 is TGTGCCAGCAGACCCGTCGGTGAAGGTTCTGAAGCTTTCTTT.

V and J are TRBV5-4 and TRBJ2-5, with TRBD2 matching over 9 bases. Germline V gives CDR1 SGHNT, CDR2 YYREEE (reference sequence). This CDR3 spans 16 amino acids. With V trimmed by 4 bases and J by 7 bases, 14 bases remained unmatched. The CDR3 coding sequence is TGTGCCAGCAGCAGGCCCTTTCGCGGGGGGGAGGGGACCCAGTACTTC. This translates into CASSRPFRGGEGTQYF. Full variable domain (rest looked up from reference TRBV5-4 and TRBJ2-5): ETGVTQSPTHLIKTRGQQVTLRCSSQSGHNTVSWYQQALGQGPQFIFQYYREEENGRGNFPPRFSGLQFPNYSSELNVNALELDDSALYLCASSRPFRGGEGTQYFGPGTRLLVL.

In its sample, this clone was seen a few times. The chain recombines TRBV4-2 with TRBJ2-2; D is possibly TRBD1 or TRBD2 (5 bases each). Trimming left V 1 base short and J 4 bases short, with 7 bases between. The germline gives CDR1 LGHNA, CDR2 YNFKEQ. This CDR3 is built from 14 residues. The CDR3 sequence: CASSQAGATGELFF. The CDR3 coding sequence is TGTGCCAGCAGCCAAGCCGGGGCCACCGGGGAGCTGTTTTTT.

The chain combines TRBV3-1 (or the pseudogene TRBV3-2) with TRBJ2-2, with TRBD2 as a possible D gene (5 bases). Trimming left V 1 base short and J 7 bases short, with 16 bases between. The CDR3 is made up of 16 amino acids. CDR1 and CDR2 (germline): LGHDT, YNNKEL (reference sequence). CDR3 loop: CASSQVVGLAHGELFF. In DNA, the CDR3 is TGTGCCAGCAGCCAAGTCGTAGGACTCGCCCACGGGGAGCTGTTTTTT.

V and J are TRBV15 and TRBJ1-1, with D unresolved. V was trimmed by 1 base and J by 2 bases, leaving 11 bases between them. Germline V gives CDR1 LNHNV, CDR2 YYDKDF (reference sequence). The CDR3 extends over 15 amino acids. CDR3 protein: CATSRGGGLNTEAFF. The CDR3 DNA reads as TGTGCCACCAGCAGAGGGGGAGGCCTTAACACTGAAGCTTTCTTT.

This rearrangement joins TRBV12-3 or TRBV12-4 to TRBJ1-1, with D possibly being TRBD1 (6 bases). V gave up 6 bases and J gave up 1 base, with 9 bases separating them. The CDR3 totals 13 residues. CDR3 sequence reads: CASSRGPNTEAFF. The DNA of the CDR3 is TGTGCCAGCAGCAGGGGACCGAACACTGAAGCTTTCTTT.